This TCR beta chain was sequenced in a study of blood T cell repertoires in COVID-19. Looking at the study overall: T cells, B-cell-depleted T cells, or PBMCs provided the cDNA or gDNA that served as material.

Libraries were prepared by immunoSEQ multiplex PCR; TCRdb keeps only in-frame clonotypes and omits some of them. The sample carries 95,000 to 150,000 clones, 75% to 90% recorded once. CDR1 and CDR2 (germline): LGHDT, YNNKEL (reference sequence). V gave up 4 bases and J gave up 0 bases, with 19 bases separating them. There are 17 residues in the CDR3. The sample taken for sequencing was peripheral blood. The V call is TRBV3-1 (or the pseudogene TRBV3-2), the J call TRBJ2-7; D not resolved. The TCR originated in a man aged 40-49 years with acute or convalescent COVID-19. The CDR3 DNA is TGTGCCAGCAGCCGTACCATAGCACCAGAATCCTCCTACGAGCAGTACTTC. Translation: CASSRTIAPESSYEQYF.